These 11 T cell receptor beta chains originate from one sample sequenced in a study of beta chain features in type 1 diabetes. Overall study results and limits: Among all four CD4+ subsets, Type 1 diabetes patients had TCRB CDR3s that were moderately but significantly shorter.

The isolated RNA, all of it, was reverse transcribed, so expressed TCRB transcripts were what got sequenced. Sequenced by immunoSEQ multiplex PCR; TCRdb stores in-frame clones only, minus some. Among 40,000 to 60,000 clones listed, about three fifths were seen once. Their antigen targets remain unknown. The sequencing sample was made of stem cell memory CD4+ T cells from blood. These TCRs come from a woman between 25 and 40 years old with type 1 diabetes.

The gene calls are TRBV4-1 and TRBJ2-5, with TRBD2 matching 13 bases. V was pared by 1 base and J by 1 base, with 3 bases of the junction left unmatched. The CDR3 runs to 17 residues. CDR1 and CDR2 (germline): MGHRA, YSYEKL. CDR3 protein: CASSQGGLAGAQETQYF. CDR3 DNA: TGCGCCAGCAGCCAAGGTGGACTAGCGGGGGCCCAAGAGACCCAGTACTTC.

The chain uses TRBV11-2 and TRBJ1-1; D gene ambiguous. Trimming stripped 3 bases from V and 4 bases from J, with 12 bases between. CDR1 is SGHAT, CDR2 FQNNGV, per germline. The CDR3 covers 14 residues. In DNA, the CDR3 is TGTGCCAGCAGCTTTTCGGGGTCCGGCACTGAAGCTTTCTTT. Encoded protein: CASSFSGSGTEAFF.

This chain joins TRBV29-1 and TRBJ1-4; TRBD1 matches 8 bases. Per germline, CDR1 SQVTM and CDR2 ANQGSEA. V lost 6 bases, J lost 7 bases, and 7 bases stayed unmatched. CDR3 length: 13 amino acids. The CDR3 nucleotides are TGCAGCGTCGACAGGGGAGGAGGTGAAAAACTGTTTTTT. Translating it yields CSVDRGGGEKLFF.

The chain has TRBV30 and TRBJ2-7, with 9 nucleotides matching TRBD1. This CDR3 comprises 14 residues. CDR1 GTSNPN and CDR2 SVGIG come from the germline V gene (reference sequence). V lost 2 bases to trimming and J lost 7 bases; unmatched junction nucleotides: 9. CDR3 sequence: CAWSRDRERWEQYF. The CDR3 DNA follows: TGTGCCTGGAGTCGGGACAGGGAACGATGGGAGCAGTACTTC.

A few counts support this clone. J is TRBJ2-5 and V is TRBV25-1, with 9 positions matching TRBD1. Trimming cost V 2 bases and J 5 bases; bases outside gene matches: 3. This CDR3 has 14 residues. The germline CDR1 and CDR2 sequences are MGHDK and SYGVNS. CDR3 DNA sequence: TGTGCCAGCAGTGAAGACAGGGGGTTTGAGACCCAGTACTTC. Protein: CASSEDRGFETQYF.

The rearrangement links TRBV29-1 to TRBJ1-1; 7 bases align to TRBD1. Germline CDR1 reads SQVTM; CDR2 reads ANQGSEA. The CDR3 contains 14 residues. The junction had 8 bases not matched to a gene; V was cut back by 2 bases and J by 5 bases. This CDR3 is CSVELITGETEAFF. The CDR3, as DNA: TGCAGCGTTGAACTAATAACAGGGGAAACTGAAGCTTTCTTT.

The V and J genes are TRBV28 and TRBJ2-6; possible D gene TRBD1, 5 bases. The CDR3 covers 18 residues. V gave up 3 bases and J gave up 0 bases, with 15 bases separating them. Germline V gene data show CDR1 as MDHEN and CDR2 as SYDVKM. CDR3 region: CASSFPTGDASGANVLTF. The CDR3 nucleotides are TGTGCCAGCAGTTTTCCAACAGGAGACGCCTCTGGGGCCAACGTCCTGACTTTC. The full variable domain, with the rest looked up from reference TRBV28 and TRBJ2-6, is DVKVTQSSRYLVKRTGEKVFLECVQDMDHENMFWYRQDPGLGLRLIYFSYDVKMKEKGDIPEGYSVSREKKERFSLILESASTNQTSMYLCASSFPTGDASGANVLTFGAGSRLTVL.

This CDR3 reads CSAGDRDGYTF. CDR3 coding DNA: TGCAGTGCCGGGGACAGGGATGGCTACACCTTC. The chain combines TRBV20-1 with TRBJ1-2; TRBD1 aligns across 9 bases. CDR1 DFQATT and CDR2 SNEGSKA come from the germline V gene (reference sequence). Germline trimming cut 6 bases from V and 6 bases from J; bases unmatched to any gene: 2. The CDR3 spans 11 residues.

This clone has only one observation. The chain recombines TRBV7-3 with TRBJ2-2, with D perhaps TRBD2 (5 bases). This CDR3 spans 16 amino acids. The V gene's germline CDR1 is SGHTA and CDR2 FQGTGA. The V end lost 0 bases, the J end lost 1 base, and 9 bases lay between the germline ends. CDR3 sequence: CASSLTRAQNTGELFF. The CDR3 DNA follows: TGTGCCAGCAGCTTAACGAGGGCGCAGAACACCGGGGAGCTGTTTTTT. Filled out from reference TRBV7-3 and TRBJ2-2, the complete variable domain reads GAGVSQTPSNKVTEKGKYVELRCDPISGHTALYWYRQSLGQGPEFLIYFQGTGAADDSGLPNDRFFAVRPEGSVSTLKIQRTERGDSAVYLCASSLTRAQNTGELFFGEGSRLTVL.

This chain uses TRBV21-1 with TRBJ1-1; the table's D gene call, TRBD1, was not cross checked with the DNA. TRBV21-1 is noted as a pseudogene. There are 20 residues in the CDR3. CDR3 sequence: CASNPPGQCGDRIPNTEAFF. CDR3 nucleotides: TGTGCCAGCAACCCCCCGGGACAATGTGGGGACAGAATACCGAACACTGAAGCTTTCTTT.

The V and J genes are TRBV7-3 and TRBJ2-7; 8 nucleotides align to TRBD2. Germline trimming cut 2 bases from V and 3 bases from J; bases unmatched to any gene: 3. The CDR3 extends over 14 amino acids. Germline V gene lookup returns CDR1 SGHTA and CDR2 FQGTGA. CDR3 sequence: CASSLGGTSYEQYF. The CDR3 region has the DNA TGTGCCAGCAGCTTAGGCGGGACTAGCTACGAGCAGTACTTC.